This T cell receptor (beta chain) came from a study of blood T cell repertoires in COVID-19. This CDR3 has 14 residues. Trimming at V came to 0 bases and at J to 3 bases, leaving 3 bases not matched to a gene. Looked up from germline, CDR1 is SGHRS and CDR2 is YFSETQ. The protocol was immunoSEQ multiplex PCR, while the TCRdb copy is restricted to in-frame clones and leaves out a portion. Of tens of thousands of clones in the sample, 70% to 90% were seen once. The source material was peripheral blood. This chain joins TRBV5-1 and TRBJ2-7; TRBD1 aligns across 7 bases. This sequence originates from a human donor with acute or convalescent COVID-19. The donor label of this sample is uncertain. CDR3 residues: CASSLGRQGYEQYF. The CDR3 DNA is TGCGCCAGCAGCTTGGGTCGACAGGGCTACGAGCAGTACTTC.